Presented here are 20 T cell receptor beta chains from one specimen sequenced in a study of blood T cell repertoires in COVID-19. Measured with immunoSEQ multiplex PCR; TCRdb has only the in-frame clones, and not every one. This table has tens of thousands of clones, about 84% appearing once. Sequences were obtained from peripheral blood. These receptors all stem from a man in his sixties with acute or convalescent COVID-19.

This clone turned up a few times. This sequence joins TRBV7-2 and TRBJ1-5, with 8 bases identical to TRBD1. Germline V CDR1 and CDR2: SGHTA, FQGNSA. The CDR3 contains 15 residues. Losses at the gene ends were 4 bases for V and 6 bases for J; bases not matched to a gene: 8. CDR3 sequence: CASSSQGAFGQPQHF. CDR3 nucleotides: TGTGCCAGCAGCTCCCAGGGGGCCTTTGGTCAGCCCCAGCATTTT.

The CDR3 nucleotides read TGCAGCGCCCGGACAGGGGGCCTCTACGAGCAGTACTTC. It is translated as CSARTGGLYEQYF. The chain uses TRBV29-1 and TRBJ2-7; TRBD1 matches at 11 bases. CDR1 is SQVTM and CDR2 is ANQGSEA in the germline V gene. This CDR3 is 13 amino acids long. With V trimmed by 7 bases and J by 3 bases, 5 bases remained unmatched.

The gene calls are TRBV30 and TRBJ1-3; D unclear. V was cut by 3 bases and J by 4 bases, with 7 bases left in between. Germline CDR1 and CDR2: GTSNPN and SVGIG (reference sequence). The CDR3 is 12 amino acids. The CDR3 region is CAWRGGGNTIYF. CDR3 sequence (DNA): TGTGCCTGGAGAGGCGGCGGAAACACCATATATTTT.

The chain recombines TRBV6-5 with TRBJ1-1, with TRBD1 as a possible D gene (5 bases). Germline V gives CDR1 MNHEY, CDR2 SVGAGI. V lost 5 bases to trimming and J lost 1 base, with 8 bases between them. The CDR3 contains 13 residues. This CDR3 reads CASSTQANTEAFF. As DNA, the CDR3 is TGTGCCAGCAGTACACAGGCGAACACTGAAGCTTTCTTT.

V is TRBV7-3 and J is TRBJ1-5; 7 bases line up with TRBD1. Germline lookup yields CDR1 SGHTA and CDR2 FQGTGA. The CDR3 is made up of 17 amino acids. V shed 2 bases and J 4 bases; nucleotides not matched to a gene: 11. The CDR3 DNA follows: TGTGCCAGCAGCTTATGGAGTGGGACAGTCAATAATCAGCCCCAGCATTTT. Its protein is CASSLWSGTVNNQPQHF.

CDR3 coding DNA: TGTGCCAGCTCACCTGAAACCTACAACACTGAAGCTTTCTTT. The encoded protein is CASSPETYNTEAFF. The chain links TRBV18 to TRBJ1-1; D is unresolved. The CDR3 contains 14 residues. Trimming took off 3 bases at V and 2 bases at J, with 10 bases between the two ends. The V gene's germline CDR1 is KGHSH and CDR2 LQKENI. Filled out from reference TRBV18 and TRBJ1-1, the complete variable domain reads NAGVMQNPRHLVRRRGQEARLRCSPMKGHSHVYWYRQLPEEGLKFMVYLQKENIIDESGMPKERFSAEFPKEGPSILRIQQVVRGDSAAYFCASSPETYNTEAFFGQGTRLTVV.

The rearrangement joins TRBV10-1 to TRBJ2-2; possibly TRBD1 for D (6 bases). The length of the CDR3 is 15 residues. Germline CDR1 is WNHNN and CDR2 is SYGVQD (reference sequence). V was clipped by 5 bases and J by 1 base, with 11 bases between them. For the CDR3, the DNA is TGCGCCAGCAGTACCGGACAGATGAACACCGGGGAGCTGTTTTTT. As protein: CASSTGQMNTGELFF.

V usage is TRBV5-1 and J usage is TRBJ2-7, with a possible D match to TRBD1 (6 bases). This CDR3 is 17 amino acids long. The germline V and J ends were trimmed by 4 bases and 4 bases, with 24 bases remaining between them. Germline CDR1 reads SGHRS; CDR2 reads YFSETQ. The CDR3, as DNA: TGCGCCAGCAGCGCTTTCCTAGTAGACAGGCTCCATTACGAGCAGTACTTC. This gives the protein CASSAFLVDRLHYEQYF.

This clone was detected only once. The chain joins TRBV3-1 (or the pseudogene TRBV3-2) to TRBJ2-5; 7 nucleotides agree with TRBD2. This CDR3 is 15 amino acids long. The J segment lost 6 bases and the V segment lost 0 bases, leaving 7 bases of the junction unmatched. Germline CDR1 reads LGHDT; CDR2 reads YNNKEL (reference sequence). The CDR3 sequence: CASSQDSGFLKTQYF. The CDR3 DNA reads as TGTGCCAGCAGCCAAGATAGCGGGTTTCTAAAGACCCAGTACTTC.

The J gene is TRBJ1-1, the V gene TRBV6-5; maybe TRBD1 (5 bases). In germline, CDR1 is MNHEY, CDR2 SVGAGI. V was cut by 0 bases and J by 5 bases, with 13 bases left in between. The CDR3 is 15 residues long. As DNA, the CDR3 is TGTGCCAGCAGTTACTCGTGGCAGGGTGGGACTGAAGCTTTCTTT. Translating it yields CASSYSWQGGTEAFF.

The chain has TRBV5-4 and TRBJ1-2, with 7 bases that match TRBD1. This CDR3 spans 14 amino acids. Germline loops: CDR1 SGHNT, CDR2 YYREEE (reference sequence). Unmatched junction bases numbered 5, after V lost 4 bases and J lost 2 bases. CDR3 nucleotide sequence: TGTGCCAGCAGCCTAATGACAGGGAACTATGGCTACACCTTC. As protein: CASSLMTGNYGYTF.

CDR3 in amino acids: CASSQDRVANYGYTF. CDR3 bases: TGTGCCAGCAGCCAAGATCGAGTTGCCAACTATGGCTACACCTTC. The chain has TRBV3-1 (or the pseudogene TRBV3-2) and TRBJ1-2, with D hard to call. V was clipped by 0 bases and J by 2 bases, with 10 bases between them. The CDR3 has 15 residues. Germline CDR1 reads LGHDT; CDR2 reads YNNKEL (reference sequence).

This rearrangement joins TRBV7-8 to TRBJ2-7; no reliable D call. The germline CDR1 and CDR2 sequences are SGHVS and FQNEAQ. Deletions cut 1 base from V and 6 bases from J, with 10 bases between. The CDR3 runs to 13 residues. CDR3 DNA sequence: TGTGCCAGCAGCTTAGAACAGAAAGGCGAGCAGTACTTC. Translating gives CASSLEQKGEQYF.

The chain uses TRBV4-1 and TRBJ2-7; TRBD2 matches 8 bases. The ends lost 1 base at V and 7 bases at J; junction bases unmatched: 9. The CDR3 length is 15 residues. Germline CDR1 is MGHRA and CDR2 is YSYEKL. The CDR3 is CASSQGGTGGFEQYF. The CDR3 DNA reads TGCGCCAGCAGCCAAGGGGGAACGGGGGGGTTTGAGCAGTACTTC.

Turning to this clone: The sample has other DNA sequences that encode this CDR3 too. The chain recombines TRBV24-1 with TRBJ1-5; 9 bases align to TRBD1. The CDR3 has 14 residues. Germline values: CDR1 KGHDR, CDR2 SFDVKD. J was trimmed by 6 bases and V by 4 bases; bases with no gene match: 3. CDR3: CATSEGQGGQPQHF. The CDR3 DNA reads TGTGCCACCAGTGAGGGACAGGGTGGTCAGCCCCAGCATTTT.

This clone was recorded only once. The chain recombines TRBV5-4 with TRBJ1-1, with D uncertain. The CDR3 length is 15 residues. Germline CDR1 is SGHNT and CDR2 is YYREEE (reference sequence). Trimming cost V 0 bases and J 0 bases, with 9 bases left between them. In nucleotides, the CDR3 is TGTGCCAGCAGCTTGGTTGTCGGGATGAACACTGAAGCTTTCTTT. Protein: CASSLVVGMNTEAFF.

The V call is TRBV24-1, the J call TRBJ2-6; 7 nucleotides align to TRBD1. Per the germline V gene, CDR1 is KGHDR and CDR2 is SFDVKD. This CDR3 contains 17 residues. The junction had 11 bases not matched to a gene; V was cut back by 10 bases and J by 0 bases. CDR3: CATSIGTASSGANVLTF. The CDR3 DNA is TGTGCCACGAGCATTGGGACAGCGAGCTCTGGGGCCAACGTCCTGACTTTC.

This chain joins TRBV3-1 (or the pseudogene TRBV3-2) and TRBJ2-7; weak D call: TRBD1 (6 bases). The CDR3 has 14 residues. V was cut by 7 bases and J by 0 bases, with 13 bases left in between. The germline V gene encodes CDR1 LGHDT and CDR2 YNNKEL (reference sequence). CDR3 loop: CASNRQGSSYEQYF. CDR3 nucleotide sequence: TGTGCCAGCAACCGGCAGGGGTCCTCCTACGAGCAGTACTTC.

This chain links TRBV4-3 with TRBJ1-1, with D hard to call. The V end lost 0 bases, the J end lost 1 base, and 6 bases lay between the germline ends. The CDR3 is made up of 14 amino acids. The germline V gene encodes CDR1 LGHNA and CDR2 YSLEER. Here the CDR3 DNA reads TGCGCCAGCAGCCAAGATATTTGGAACACTGAAGCTTTCTTT. Encoded protein: CASSQDIWNTEAFF.

This clone was recorded a few times. The V gene is TRBV5-1, the J gene TRBJ1-2; 7 bases align to TRBD1. Germline V lookup: CDR1 SGHRS, CDR2 YFSETQ. With 0 bases clipped from V and 7 bases from J, the junction kept 9 bases outside the gene matches. The CDR3 extends over 15 amino acids. The CDR3 loop is CASSLEGQTLSGYTF. As DNA, the CDR3 is TGCGCCAGCAGCTTGGAGGGACAGACCCTCTCTGGCTACACCTTC.